Given below is one T cell receptor beta chain in context. As yet, its antigen is unknown. Using RNA template, CDR3s of TCR alpha and beta were amplified with iRepertoire arm-PCR. For one-step reverse transcription and amplification, about 85-400 ng of tissue mRNA or PBMC total RNA was used. A single record per CDR3 protein comes from TCRdb applying MiXCR to the multiplex PCR reads. The table includes approximately 90,000 distinct CDR3 sequences, around a quarter detected once. This entry comes from a study of glioma-infiltrating T cells. Notes on the study in general: Tissue-blood divergence was below expectation in non-neoplastic patients, above in gliomas.

CDR3 length: 15 amino acids. The germline gives CDR1 SQVTM, CDR2 ANQGSEA. V shed 6 bases, J shed 2 bases, and the junction held 10 bases outside the gene matches. The sequencing input was glioma tissue, nonneoplastic brain tissue, or PBMCs (not recorded which). The sequence came from a human donor with low-grade glioma or glioblastoma, undergoing nonglioma brain surgery, or in good health (not recorded which). This sequence joins TRBV29-1 and TRBJ2-7, with TRBD1 identical over 10 bases. CDR3 protein: CSVPVPGQGAYEQYF. The CDR3 DNA is TGCAGCGTACCGGTTCCCGGACAGGGGGCCTACGAGCAGTACTTC.